This passage covers 20 T cell receptor beta chains from one sample sequenced in a study of blood T cell repertoires in COVID-19 (dated by TCRdb to 2018 to 2021). The method was the immunoSEQ multiplex PCR assay. The immuneACCESS repertoire file appears here via TCRdb, limited to in-frame rearrangements. These files lack a portion of the clones; in checked studies, under half of the deficit traces to unresolved V genes, and the cause of the others is not known. The sample records 150,000 or so clones, over 75% of which are singletons. Under 0.8% of the sample is held by the ten biggest clonotypes. The sequenced sample consisted of peripheral blood. The receptors derive from a man in his 60s with COVID-19, enrolled during active disease.

The V call is TRBV6-5, the J call TRBJ2-1; 9 bases are shared with TRBD1. Germline CDR1 MNHEY, CDR2 SVGAGI. The V gene end was trimmed by 3 bases and the J gene end by 5 bases; junction bases not matched to a gene: 8. The CDR3 has 16 residues. The CDR3 reads CASSYTGTGRDNEQFF. The CDR3 region has the DNA TGTGCCAGCAGTTATACCGGGACAGGGAGAGACAATGAGCAGTTCTTC.

The chain is built from TRBV11-3 and TRBJ1-1; TRBD1 might be the D (6 bases). The V gene lost 6 bases and the J gene lost 4 bases, with 18 bases spanning the gap. The CDR3 is 15 amino acids. Germline V gives CDR1 SGHNT, CDR2 YENEEA. DNA of the CDR3: TGTGCCAGCAGTGGCCCCACAGGGTACCTCACTGAAGCTTTCTTT. Translated, it gives CASSGPTGYLTEAFF.

This clone appeared a few times. This chain connects TRBV7-8 to TRBJ1-2, with TRBD1 matching over 8 bases. The CDR3 contains 12 residues. In germline, CDR1 is SGHVS, CDR2 FQNEAQ. Losses at the gene ends were 5 bases for V and 6 bases for J; bases not matched to a gene: 2. CDR3 loop: CASSPTGDGYTF. In nucleotides, the CDR3 is TGTGCCAGCAGCCCGACAGGGGATGGCTACACCTTC.

This clone has just a few counts. The chain has TRBV9 and TRBJ2-3, with a weak D call TRBD2 (6 bases). V lost 2 bases to trimming and J lost 6 bases, with 10 bases between them. The CDR3 has 13 residues. In germline, CDR1 is SGDLS, CDR2 YYNGEE. CDR3 amino acids: CASSVNRGDTQYF. As DNA, the CDR3 is TGTGCCAGCAGCGTGAACCGGGGGGATACGCAGTATTTT.

The gene calls are TRBV12-3 or TRBV12-4 and TRBJ1-2; 7 bases are shared with TRBD1. V dropped 3 bases and J dropped 7; count of bases not matched to a gene: 5. CDR3 size: 13 residues. CDR3 loop: CASSFQGVGGYTF. The DNA for the CDR3 is TGTGCCAGCAGTTTTCAGGGGGTCGGTGGCTACACCTTC.

This chain connects TRBV12-5 to TRBJ2-5; TRBD1 matches 8 bases. The CDR3 loop spans 14 amino acids. The V gene's germline CDR1 is LGHNT and CDR2 FRNRAP. Trimming removed 9 bases from V and 1 base from J; junction bases left unmatched: 7. This CDR3 is CASYYGQGQETQYF. The CDR3 DNA reads TGTGCTAGCTATTACGGACAGGGCCAAGAGACCCAGTACTTC.

V is TRBV11-1 and J is TRBJ2-1; no firm D call. CDR1 and CDR2 from the germline V gene are SGHAT and FQDESV (reference sequence). The CDR3 runs to 11 residues. Between the trimmed V and J ends, which lost 2 bases and 9 bases, there was a span of 5 bases. The DNA of the CDR3 is TGTGCCAGCAGCTTAATATCTGAGCAGTTCTTC. Translated, it gives CASSLISEQFF.

V and J are TRBV27 and TRBJ1-4; D perhaps matches TRBD1 (5 bases). Germline CDR1 reads MNHEY; CDR2 reads SMNVEV (reference sequence). This CDR3 has 14 residues. Trimming took off 2 bases at V and 7 bases at J, with 11 bases between the two ends. This CDR3 reads CASSLRGTGEKLFF. Written as DNA, the CDR3 is TGTGCCAGCAGTTTACGCGGGACGGGTGAAAAACTGTTTTTT.

The V and J genes are TRBV4-2 and TRBJ1-6; no clear D gene. Germline V gene lookup returns CDR1 LGHNA and CDR2 YNFKEQ. V lost 6 bases, J lost 5 bases, and 8 bases lay in between. This CDR3 has 13 residues. As DNA, the CDR3 is TGTGCCAGCAGTTCTCAGGATAATTCACCCCTCCACTTT. Protein product: CASSSQDNSPLHF.

The genes are TRBV5-6 and TRBJ2-2; TRBD1 matches at 7 bases. Germline lookup yields CDR1 SGHDT and CDR2 YYEEEE. The CDR3 extends over 16 amino acids. V was clipped by 2 bases and J by 1 base; unmatched bases: 5. CDR3 DNA sequence: TGTGCCAGCAGCTTTTTCGACAGGGAGAACACCGGGGAGCTGTTTTTT. Translation gives CASSFFDRENTGELFF.

The chain couples TRBV5-5 to TRBJ2-1; perhaps TRBD2 as D (6 bases). Trimming removed 2 bases from V and 7 bases from J, with 16 bases in between. This CDR3 contains 15 residues. Germline V gene lookup returns CDR1 SGHKS and CDR2 YYEKEE (reference sequence). Here the CDR3 reads CASSFRPGTPNEQFF. Here the CDR3 DNA reads TGTGCCAGCAGCTTCAGACCCGGGACTCCTAATGAGCAGTTCTTC.

This clone was recorded a few times. The chain combines TRBV4-2 with TRBJ2-1; 11 positions agree with TRBD2. Germline V gives CDR1 LGHNA, CDR2 YNFKEQ. CDR3 length: 17 amino acids. After removal of 4 bases from V and 5 bases from J, the junction contained 10 bases not matched to a gene. The CDR3 region has the DNA TGTGCCAGCAGCCTTGAGACTAGCGGGATCGGAGACAATGAGCAGTTCTTC. Translating it yields CASSLETSGIGDNEQFF.

This chain links TRBV5-6 with TRBJ1-1; D perhaps matches TRBD1 (6 bases). Germline assignment: CDR1 SGHDT and CDR2 YYEEEE. This CDR3 region has 15 residues. V was clipped by 6 bases and J by 4 bases, with 19 bases between them. The CDR3 protein is CASIITHRESTEAFF. DNA for the CDR3: TGTGCCAGCATTATCACTCACAGGGAATCCACTGAAGCTTTCTTT.

Here the CDR3 reads CASSFRHITDTQYF. In DNA form, the CDR3 reads TGTGCCAGCAGCTTTCGACACATCACAGATACGCAGTATTTT. The rearrangement uses TRBV7-2 and TRBJ2-3; D unresolved. The germline V gene encodes CDR1 SGHTA and CDR2 FQGNSA. Trimming left V 3 bases short and J 2 bases short, with 9 bases between. The CDR3 runs 14 residues.

V is TRBV6-1 and J is TRBJ1-4; D may be TRBD1 (5 bases). Germline V lookup: CDR1 MNHNS, CDR2 SASEGT. Trimming stripped 2 bases from V and 2 bases from J, with 18 bases between. The CDR3 consists of 18 residues. This chain's CDR3 is CASSERVAGMWTNEKLFF. CDR3 nucleotide sequence: TGTGCCAGCAGTGAAAGAGTGGCAGGGATGTGGACTAATGAAAAACTGTTTTTT.

CDR3 amino acids: CASRPQGGGLTEAFF. CDR3 coding DNA: TGTGCCAGCAGGCCACAGGGAGGGGGGCTCACTGAAGCTTTCTTT. The chain employs TRBV7-2 and TRBJ1-1; TRBD1 might be the D (6 bases). With 6 bases removed from V and 4 bases from J, the gap between germline ends came to 18 bases. The CDR3 consists of 15 residues. Germline CDR1 reads SGHTA; CDR2 reads FQGNSA.

The gene calls are TRBV6-2 or TRBV6-3 and TRBJ2-7; D call uncertain. The CDR3 extends over 13 amino acids. Germline CDR1 is MNHEY and CDR2 is SVGEGT. Trimming stripped 3 bases from V and 2 bases from J, with 8 bases between. The CDR3 spells CASSYHRAYEQYF. The CDR3 coding sequence is TGTGCCAGCAGTTATCACCGGGCCTACGAGCAGTACTTC.

This rearrangement joins TRBV5-1 to TRBJ2-5; the match to TRBD1 covers 10 bases. J lost 5 bases, V lost 0 bases, and 7 bases had no gene match. This CDR3 is built from 16 residues. Germline CDR1 reads SGHRS; CDR2 reads YFSETQ. The CDR3, as DNA: TGCGCCAGCAGCTTGGGGGGGCGACAGGGGGCTGAGACCCAGTACTTC. Residues: CASSLGGRQGAETQYF.

DNA of the CDR3: TGTGCCAGCAGCGTGACAGGGGAGAATTCACCCCTCCACTTT. This sequence encodes CASSVTGENSPLHF. The J gene is TRBJ1-6, the V gene TRBV5-4; 8 bases align to TRBD1. Germline V gives CDR1 SGHNT, CDR2 YYREEE (reference sequence). After removal of 4 bases from V and 7 bases from J, the junction contained 4 bases not matched to a gene. The CDR3 is 14 amino acids.

This clone was counted only a few times. The V gene is TRBV30, the J gene TRBJ1-1, with D uncertain. The V and J ends lost 4 bases and 5 bases respectively, with 14 bases between them. Germline V gene sequence: CDR1 GTSNPN, CDR2 SVGIG (reference sequence). This CDR3 comprises 13 residues. DNA for the CDR3: TGTGCCTGGAATGCCCAGACTGGGACTGAAGCTTTCTTT. This gives the protein CAWNAQTGTEAFF. Full variable domain (missing parts from reference TRBV30 and TRBJ1-1): SQTIHQWPATLVQPVGSPLSLECTVEGTSNPNLYWYRQAAGRGLQLLFYSVGIGQISSEVPQNLSASRPQDRQFILSSKKLLLSDSGFYLCAWNAQTGTEAFFGQGTRLTVV.